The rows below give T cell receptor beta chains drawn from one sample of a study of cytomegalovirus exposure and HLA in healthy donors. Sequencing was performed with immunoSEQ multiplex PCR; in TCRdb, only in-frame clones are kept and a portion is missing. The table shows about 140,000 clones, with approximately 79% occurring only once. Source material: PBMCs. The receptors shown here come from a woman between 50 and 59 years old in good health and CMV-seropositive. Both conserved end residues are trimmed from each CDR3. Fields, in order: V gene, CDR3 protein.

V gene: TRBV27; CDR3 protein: ASSPSPGQEYGYT
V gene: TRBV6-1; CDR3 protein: ASSDLYLNEQF
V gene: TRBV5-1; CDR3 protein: ASSLWGEGAYSGNTIY
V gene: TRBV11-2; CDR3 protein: ASSSIARWGPGRGYGYT
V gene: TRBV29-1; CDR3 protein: SVPQRGNTGELF
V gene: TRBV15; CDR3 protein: ATSRQTGGAGQPQH
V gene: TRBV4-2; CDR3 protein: ASSPQQGDTEAF
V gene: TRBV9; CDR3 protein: ASSVGGLTYEQY
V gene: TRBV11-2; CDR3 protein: ASSPEAGDTEAF
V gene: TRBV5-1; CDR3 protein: ASSHQGDTDTQY
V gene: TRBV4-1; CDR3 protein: ASSQGEGVVAYGYT
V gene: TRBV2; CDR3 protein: ASRLRRVQPQH
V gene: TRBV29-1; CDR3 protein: SVLNTGGYGYT
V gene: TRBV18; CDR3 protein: ASSLTEAF
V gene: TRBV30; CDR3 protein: AWRDWENTIY
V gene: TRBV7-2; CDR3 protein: ASSLNQEVTEAF
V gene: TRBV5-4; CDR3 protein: ASSSQGTREKLF
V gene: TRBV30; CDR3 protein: ARGRAEVGELF
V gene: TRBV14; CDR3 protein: ASSQDWSESSYEQY
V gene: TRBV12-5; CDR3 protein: ASDPSWAGSNEKLF
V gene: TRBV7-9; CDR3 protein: ASSLVAVSYNSPLH
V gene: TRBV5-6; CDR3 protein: ASNTASGRGEHYEQY
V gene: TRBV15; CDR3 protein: ATRESSYNEQF
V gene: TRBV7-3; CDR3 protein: ASSSLAGVSYEQY
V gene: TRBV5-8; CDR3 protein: ASSVGGEKLF
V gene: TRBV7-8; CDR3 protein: ASSPRSYEQY
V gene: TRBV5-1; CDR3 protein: ASSSIGQGGEQY
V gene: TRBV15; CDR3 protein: ATGQGFSPLH
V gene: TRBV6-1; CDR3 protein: ASSGGSPGANVLT
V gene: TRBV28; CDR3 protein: ASSLPHPGDAF
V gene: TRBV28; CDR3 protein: AIKGTGANEKLF
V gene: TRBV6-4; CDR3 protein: ASSEEGFTDTQY
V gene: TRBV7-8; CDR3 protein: ASSSLLALGTASQETQY
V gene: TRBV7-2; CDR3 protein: ASSPSGGTGELF
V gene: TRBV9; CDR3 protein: ASSGRGSEGRVYGYT
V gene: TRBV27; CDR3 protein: ASSLRQGAGETQY
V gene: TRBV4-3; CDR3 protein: ASSPRGTGPYNEQF
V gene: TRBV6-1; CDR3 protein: ASSPNRGEISEAF
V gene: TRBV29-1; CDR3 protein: SVEGRITFGVADTQY
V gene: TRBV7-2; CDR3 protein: ASSTTAENTEAF
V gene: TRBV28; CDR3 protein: ASSLSSYGYT
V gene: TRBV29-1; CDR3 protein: SVETALTGYT
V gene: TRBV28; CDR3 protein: ASSLRLYGYT
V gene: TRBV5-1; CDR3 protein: ASSTQGAPNEKLF